This TCR beta chain was retrieved from a study of tumor-infiltrating lymphocytes in primary liver carcinoma. The wider study: Tumors, staged T1-T3 N0M0, spanned roughly 4 to 11 cm.

This CDR3 has 14 amino acids. With 5 bases clipped from V and 5 bases from J, the junction kept 8 bases outside the gene matches. Total RNA (around 0.45 ug) served as template for TCR beta cDNA synthesis primed by a constant-region primer. Three nested multiplex PCR rounds, a slightly modified ARM-PCR, produced the libraries for TCR beta. PCR rounds one and two used TRBV1-TRBV30 forward primers with a C-beta reverse primer for 10 cycles each. TCRdb called the multiplex PCR reads again in MiXCR, with one record for every CDR3 protein. This sample has about 320,000 distinct CDR3 sequences, with 65% found just once. Germline DNA was extracted alongside blood RNA, which was obtained from unsorted whole blood. What was collected before surgery was about 4 milliliters of peripheral blood. Notes on this clonotype: A much larger clone lies one base from this, so it may be a read error.

The sample taken for sequencing was peripheral blood. The chain uses TRBV12-3 or TRBV12-4 and TRBJ2-5; 7 nucleotides line up with TRBD1. This receptor was identified in a man aged 35-49 years with primary liver carcinoma and hepatitis B virus infection. CDR3 residues: CASSKIGGMETQYF. DNA for the CDR3: TGTGCCAGCAGTAAGATAGGGGGCATGGAGACCCAGTACTTC.